The rows below give T cell receptor beta chains drawn from one sample of a study of response to subunit inactivated influenza vaccine. TCRdb redid the calling of the RT-PCR reads with MiXCR, one entry per CDR3 protein. This sample has hundreds of thousands of distinct CDR3 sequences; 12% occur once, and the top ten carry approximately 8.3%. Here the sequenced sample was non-naive T cells sorted from PBMCs, taken 14 days before vaccination. The receptors were sampled from a man aged 50-59 years who received an inactivated influenza vaccine. CDR3s include the opening cysteine and the closing phenylalanine or tryptophan. A D gene is named only where the DNA matches it firmly. For some rows the clone size is stated as once, few or many, or as a class when expanded; others skip it.

clone size: many; J gene: TRBJ2-1; V gene: TRBV27; D gene: TRBD2; CDR3 DNA: TGTGCCAGCAGTTTTTCTCTAGCGGGGTACAATGAGCAGTTCTTC; CDR3 protein: CASSFSLAGYNEQFF
clone size: many; J gene: TRBJ2-2; V gene: TRBV29-1; D gene: NA; CDR3 DNA: TGCAGCGTTGAAACAGGTGACACGAACACCGGGGAGCTGTTTTTT; CDR3 protein: CSVETGDTNTGELFF
clone size: NA; J gene: TRBJ2-5; V gene: TRBV5-1; D gene: NA; CDR3 DNA: TGCGCCAGCAGCGGTAGCGGCCAAGAGACCCAGTACTTC; CDR3 protein: CASSGSGQETQYF
clone size: few; J gene: TRBJ2-1; V gene: TRBV7-2; D gene: NA; CDR3 DNA: TGTGCCAGCAGCTTATCTTTTTTGGGCAATGAGCAGTTCTTC; CDR3 protein: CASSLSFLGNEQFF
clone size: few; J gene: TRBJ2-2; V gene: TRBV7-8; D gene: NA; CDR3 DNA: TGTGCCAGCAGCTTGCTGGGACACCCGAACACCGGGGAGCTGTTTTTT; CDR3 protein: CASSLLGHPNTGELFF
clone size: NA; J gene: TRBJ1-1; V gene: TRBV20-1; D gene: TRBD1; CDR3 DNA: TGCAGTGCTCGACAGGGGAATTTGAACACTGAAGCTTTCTTT; CDR3 protein: CSARQGNLNTEAFF
clone size: NA; J gene: TRBJ2-1; V gene: TRBV28; D gene: NA; CDR3 DNA: TGTGCCAGCAGTTTACCACGGGCAGGAAGGTCCTACAATGAGCAGTTCTTC; CDR3 protein: CASSLPRAGRSYNEQFF
clone size: NA; J gene: TRBJ2-7; V gene: TRBV7-2; D gene: NA; CDR3 DNA: TGTGCCAGCAGCTTAGCCAGTAGCGGCTACGAGCAGTACTTC; CDR3 protein: CASSLASSGYEQYF
clone size: many; J gene: TRBJ1-5; V gene: TRBV7-2; D gene: NA; CDR3 DNA: TGTGCCAGCAGCCCATACAGGGACCAGCCCCAGCATTTT; CDR3 protein: CASSPYRDQPQHF
clone size: NA; J gene: TRBJ2-1; V gene: TRBV9; D gene: NA; CDR3 DNA: TGTGCCAGCAGCGTAGGCTGGCGGGCACACTCCTACAATGAGCAGTTCTTC; CDR3 protein: CASSVGWRAHSYNEQFF
clone size: few; J gene: TRBJ1-1; V gene: TRBV6-6; D gene: TRBD1; CDR3 DNA: TGTGCCAGCCTCGAAACAGGGGCCGCTTTCTTT; CDR3 protein: CASLETGAAFF
clone size: NA; J gene: TRBJ2-1; V gene: TRBV29-1; D gene: TRBD1; CDR3 DNA: TGCAGCGCTGCCGGGACAGGGGGCTTCAATGAGCAGTTCTTC; CDR3 protein: CSAAGTGGFNEQFF
clone size: few; J gene: TRBJ2-7; V gene: TRBV7-7; D gene: TRBD2; CDR3 DNA: TGTGCCAGCAGTAAACTAGCGGGTGATGAGCAGTACTTC; CDR3 protein: CASSKLAGDEQYF
clone size: many; J gene: TRBJ2-3; V gene: TRBV5-1; D gene: TRBD1; CDR3 DNA: TGCGCCAGCAGCCGGGACAGTTCCACAGATACGCAGTATTTT; CDR3 protein: CASSRDSSTDTQYF
clone size: NA; J gene: TRBJ2-5; V gene: TRBV7-2; D gene: NA; CDR3 DNA: TGTGCCAGCAGCTTAGCGGTGGGGACCCAGTACTTC; CDR3 protein: CASSLAVGTQYF
clone size: NA; J gene: TRBJ2-3; V gene: TRBV5-5; D gene: NA; CDR3 DNA: TGTGCCAGCAGCTTGTTGCCGGGGCCTAGCACAGATACGCAGTATTTT; CDR3 protein: CASSLLPGPSTDTQYF
clone size: NA; J gene: TRBJ2-3; V gene: TRBV4-3; D gene: NA; CDR3 DNA: TGCGCCAGCAGCCAAGGGGGTGGGGACACAGATACGCAGTATTTT; CDR3 protein: CASSQGGGDTDTQYF
clone size: few; J gene: TRBJ2-1; V gene: TRBV4-1; D gene: TRBD2; CDR3 DNA: TGCGCCAGCAGCCAAGTTGAGCGGGGGGGCCTCGATGAGCAGTTCTTC; CDR3 protein: CASSQVERGGLDEQFF
clone size: many; J gene: TRBJ1-2; V gene: TRBV5-1; D gene: NA; CDR3 DNA: TGCGCCAGCAGCTTGTTAGGGGATGGCTACACCTTC; CDR3 protein: CASSLLGDGYTF
clone size: many; J gene: TRBJ1-5; V gene: TRBV4-1; D gene: NA; CDR3 DNA: TGCGCCAGCAGCCAGGGGGACGCTGACAATCAGCCCCAGCATTTT; CDR3 protein: CASSQGDADNQPQHF
clone size: many; J gene: TRBJ2-5; V gene: TRBV29-1; D gene: NA; CDR3 DNA: TGCAGCGTTGAAGGCCAACAGGGTGGAGAGACCCAGTACTTC; CDR3 protein: CSVEGQQGGETQYF
clone size: many; J gene: TRBJ1-6; V gene: TRBV10-3; D gene: NA; CDR3 DNA: TGTGCCATCAGTGAGTCTACGGGGGCGGATTCACCCCTCCACTTT; CDR3 protein: CAISESTGADSPLHF
clone size: many; J gene: TRBJ1-1; V gene: TRBV29-1; D gene: TRBD1; CDR3 DNA: TGCAGCGTTGGGGCAGGGGGCACTGAAGCTTTCTTT; CDR3 protein: CSVGAGGTEAFF
clone size: few; J gene: TRBJ2-3; V gene: TRBV9; D gene: TRBD2; CDR3 DNA: TGTGCCAGCAGCGCCCTCTCCTCTCTAGCGGGAAGCACAGATACGCAGTATTTT; CDR3 protein: CASSALSSLAGSTDTQYF